This is a list of T cell receptor beta chains from one sample in a study of shared clonotypes between healthy human individuals. Data came from immunoSEQ multiplex PCR; TCRdb stores just in-frame clones and leaves some out. The table includes under 750,000 clones, approximately 72% detected once. The material sequenced was memory CD4+ T cells sorted from blood. All receptors derive from a woman in her thirties in good health. Both conserved end residues are part of each CDR3. A D gene is named only where the DNA matches it firmly. Expanded clones are given a class, and other clones once, few, many or no size at all.

J gene	V gene	D gene	clone size	CDR3 protein	CDR3 DNA
TRBJ1-2	TRBV7-9	TRBD1	many	CASSQGQDYGYTF	TGTGCCAGCAGCCAAGGACAGGACTATGGCTACACCTTC
TRBJ2-1	TRBV25-1	NA	NA	CASSEGGSSYNEQFF	TGTGCCAGCAGTGAAGGTGGGAGCTCCTACAATGAGCAGTTCTTC
TRBJ2-5	TRBV19	NA	few	CASSIGLGETQYF	TGTGCCAGTAGTATAGGCCTCGGGGAGACCCAGTACTTC
TRBJ1-5	TRBV4-1	NA	few	CASSQEGSVQPQHF	TGCGCCAGCAGCCAAGAGGGTAGTGTACAGCCCCAGCATTTT
TRBJ1-5	TRBV6-1	TRBD1	NA	CASRRQGGGNQPQHF	TGTGCCAGCAGGAGACAGGGGGGAGGCAATCAGCCCCAGCATTTT
TRBJ2-7	TRBV7-9	NA	NA	CASSNRERSGYEQYF	TGTGCCAGCAGCAACCGGGAGAGGTCCGGCTACGAGCAGTACTTC
TRBJ1-1	TRBV5-1	NA	NA	CASSLGISGETEAFF	TGCGCCAGCAGCTTGGGAATTAGTGGGGAAACTGAAGCTTTCTTT
TRBJ1-4	TRBV5-4	NA	NA	CASSWGPTNEKLFF	TGTGCCAGCAGCTGGGGACCGACGAATGAAAAACTGTTTTTT
TRBJ1-5	TRBV30	TRBD1	many	CAWSRDRGYGSNQPQHF	TGTGCCTGGTCCCGGGACAGGGGGTATGGTAGCAATCAGCCCCAGCATTTT
TRBJ2-2	TRBV5-1	NA	NA	CASLASSEYTGELFF	TGCGCCAGCCTGGCCTCTAGCGAGTACACCGGGGAGCTGTTTTTT
TRBJ2-1	TRBV19	TRBD2	NA	CASSSSGSSYNEQFF	TGTGCCAGTAGCAGTAGCGGGAGCTCCTACAATGAGCAGTTCTTC
TRBJ2-1	TRBV2	NA	once	CASRGSGEINEQFF	TGTGCCAGCAGAGGGAGCGGCGAGATCAATGAGCAGTTCTTC
TRBJ2-2	TRBV6-1	NA	once	CASRAKRVATGELFF	TGTGCCAGCAGGGCGAAGAGGGTAGCCACCGGGGAGCTGTTTTTT
TRBJ1-1	TRBV10-1	NA	NA	CASSARRGSTEAFF	TGCGCCAGCAGTGCCCGCCGGGGTAGCACTGAAGCTTTCTTT
TRBJ2-5	TRBV11-2	NA	NA	CASSYLQGTETQYF	TGTGCCAGCAGCTACCTACAGGGAACGGAGACCCAGTACTTC
TRBJ2-1	TRBV7-8	TRBD2	once	CASSLGLAPTYGEQFF	TGTGCCAGCAGCTTAGGACTAGCGCCAACATACGGTGAGCAGTTCTTC
TRBJ2-6	TRBV7-3	NA	NA	CASSLGFRGSGANVLTF	TGTGCCAGCAGCTTAGGGTTTCGGGGATCTGGGGCCAACGTCCTGACTTTC
TRBJ2-1	TRBV5-1	TRBD1	NA	CASSLGTTGNEQFF	TGCGCCAGCAGCTTGGGGACGACAGGGAATGAGCAGTTCTTC
TRBJ2-7	TRBV10-2	TRBD2	NA	CASNKRTSLESGEQYF	TGCGCCAGCAACAAGCGGACTAGTTTGGAATCCGGCGAGCAGTACTTC
TRBJ2-7	TRBV19	TRBD2	NA	CASSRTSGSVYEQYF	TGTGCCAGTAGTAGAACTAGCGGGAGTGTCTACGAGCAGTACTTC
TRBJ1-2	TRBV27	NA	NA	CASRRGGRRNYGYTF	TGTGCCAGCAGGCGGGGGGGGCGGCGTAACTATGGCTACACCTTC
TRBJ2-5	TRBV2	TRBD1	once	CASSRRTGEFGHTETQYF	TGTGCCAGCAGTCGTAGGACAGGGGAATTTGGTCATACGGAGACCCAGTACTTC
TRBJ2-2	TRBV6-1	NA	few	CASSEALASGELFF	TGTGCCAGCAGTGAAGCGCTAGCTAGCGGGGAGCTGTTTTTT
TRBJ2-7	TRBV5-4	NA	NA	CASSGQGTLKQYF	TGTGCCAGCTCCGGCCAGGGCACACTCAAGCAGTACTTC
TRBJ2-2	TRBV28	TRBD2	NA	CASRTAGEEAGELFF	TGTGCCAGCAGGACAGCGGGAGAGGAGGCCGGGGAGCTGTTTTTT
TRBJ2-7	TRBV6-5	NA	NA	CASSPSPDSWNEQYF	TGTGCCAGCAGTCCCTCACCTGACAGTTGGAACGAGCAGTACTTC
TRBJ1-1	TRBV5-4	NA	NA	CASSLAGRVVTEAFF	TGTGCCAGCAGCTTGGCCGGCAGGGTCGTCACTGAAGCTTTCTTT
TRBJ2-7	TRBV27	TRBD1	NA	CASSFRSRGSTPVAREQYF	TGTGCCAGCAGTTTCCGTTCCAGGGGGAGTACACCTGTAGCCAGGGAGCAGTACTTC
TRBJ2-5	TRBV7-9	NA	NA	CASSPRAGQETQYF	TGTGCCAGCAGCCCAAGGGCAGGGCAAGAGACCCAGTACTTC
TRBJ1-5	TRBV6-1	NA	NA	CASSSWGDQPQHF	TGTGCCAGCAGTTCCTGGGGGGATCAGCCCCAGCATTTT
TRBJ1-2	TRBV10-3	TRBD1	NA	CAITADRSIGYTF	TGTGCCATCACCGCGGACAGGTCCATCGGCTACACCTTC
TRBJ1-2	TRBV6-1	NA	NA	CASSEQLLLLGYTF	TGTGCCAGCAGTGAACAACTATTACTTTTGGGCTACACCTTC
TRBJ2-3	TRBV5-4	TRBD2	NA	CASSGLAGARADTQYF	TGTGCCAGCAGCGGACTAGCGGGAGCTAGGGCAGATACGCAGTATTTT
TRBJ2-7	TRBV18	NA	NA	CASSPPGRGEYEQYF	TGTGCCAGCTCACCACCGGGCAGGGGTGAGTACGAGCAGTACTTC
TRBJ2-4	TRBV6-6	TRBD2	NA	CASSGTSGRNIQYF	TGTGCCAGCAGTGGGACTAGCGGACGAAACATTCAGTACTTC
TRBJ2-2	TRBV7-7	NA	many	CASRREFDTGELFF	TGTGCCAGCCGTCGGGAGTTTGACACCGGGGAGCTGTTTTTT
TRBJ2-7	TRBV14	TRBD1	NA	CASSSRPGQGQYEQYF	TGTGCCAGCAGCAGCCGACCGGGACAGGGCCAATACGAGCAGTACTTC
TRBJ2-7	TRBV27	NA	few	CASSSGATYEQYF	TGTGCCAGCAGCTCGGGAGCGACCTACGAGCAGTACTTC
TRBJ2-7	TRBV14	TRBD2	NA	CASSQDSGLAGNHEQYF	TGTGCCAGCAGCCAAGATTCGGGCCTAGCGGGAAACCACGAGCAGTACTTC